These 27 T cell receptor beta chains originate from one sample sequenced in a study of technical replicates of blood from four donors. Clones were read by immunoSEQ multiplex PCR, and TCRdb kept only the in-frame ones, dropping some. This sample has about 57,000 clones, with around 93% found just once. The sequencing input was PBMCs. The origin of the receptors is a human donor in good health. Some clones in this sample may be carry-over from other donors' samples.

The J gene is TRBJ2-4, the V gene TRBV11-2, with TRBD2 matching 13 bases. Germline V CDR1 and CDR2: SGHAT, FQNNGV. The CDR3 runs to 19 residues. V trimming: 5 bases; J trimming: 0 bases; junction bases outside the gene matches: 10. CDR3 residues: CASSPWTSGGLIAKNIQYF. In nucleotides, the CDR3 is TGTGCCAGCAGCCCGTGGACTAGCGGGGGATTAATAGCCAAAAACATTCAGTACTTC.

The chain is built from TRBV15 and TRBJ1-3; D call uncertain. The CDR3 consists of 16 residues. V was cut by 0 bases and J by 0 bases, with 9 bases left in between. Germline CDR1 and CDR2: LNHNV and YYDKDF (reference sequence). The CDR3 region is CATSRDRGYSGNTIYF. The CDR3 nucleotides read TGTGCCACCAGCAGAGATCGGGGATACTCTGGAAACACCATATATTTT.

The gene calls are TRBV18 and TRBJ2-7; 9 bases are shared with TRBD2. Germline lookup yields CDR1 KGHSH and CDR2 LQKENI. V trimming: 1 base; J trimming: 3 bases; junction bases outside the gene matches: 4. There are 15 residues in the CDR3. The CDR3 is CASSPRASGNYEQYF. CDR3 DNA sequence: TGTGCCAGCTCACCACGGGCTAGCGGGAACTACGAGCAGTACTTC.

The chain employs TRBV6-6 and TRBJ2-7, with unresolved D. CDR1 is MNHNY, CDR2 SVGAGI, per germline (reference sequence). V dropped 5 bases and J dropped 1 base, with 12 bases sitting between them. CDR3 length: 14 residues. DNA of the CDR3: TGTGCCAGCAGTGGCAGGTCTATTTCCTACGAGCAGTACTTC. Encoded protein: CASSGRSISYEQYF.

This chain uses TRBV5-1 with TRBJ2-1; possible D gene TRBD2, 5 bases. There are 16 residues in the CDR3. V was trimmed by 0 bases and J by 0 bases, leaving 10 bases between them. Germline CDR1 is SGHRS and CDR2 is YFSETQ. CDR3 in DNA: TGCGCCAGCAGCTTGGGTTTAGCGACCTCCTACAATGAGCAGTTCTTC. This gives the protein CASSLGLATSYNEQFF. The complete variable domain, with remaining parts taken from reference TRBV5-1 and TRBJ2-1, reads KAGVTQTPRYLIKTRGQQVTLSCSPISGHRSVSWYQQTPGQGLQFLFEYFSETQRNKGNFPGRFSGRQFSNSRSEMNVSTLELGDSALYLCASSLGLATSYNEQFFGPGTRLTVL.

J is TRBJ2-1 and V is TRBV5-1; TRBD1 is a possible D gene (7 bases). Germline V lookup: CDR1 SGHRS, CDR2 YFSETQ. The CDR3 contains 14 residues. V was trimmed by 4 bases and J by 9 bases, leaving 17 bases between them. CDR3 nucleotide sequence: TGCGCCAGCAGCCGGACCGCGGAGGGGGCTGAGCAGTTCTTC. Translating gives CASSRTAEGAEQFF.

This clone was detected only once. The chain recombines TRBV2 with TRBJ1-2; 7 positions agree with TRBD1. This CDR3 comprises 14 residues. Germline assignment: CDR1 SNHLY and CDR2 FYNNEI. V gave up 5 bases and J gave up 5 bases; unmatched junction bases: 8. For the CDR3, the DNA is TGTGCCAGCAGTCCCCCAGGACAGGTTTATGGCTACACCTTC. Protein: CASSPPGQVYGYTF.

The V and J genes are TRBV9 and TRBJ2-5, with a possible D match to TRBD2 (5 bases). Deletions cut 2 bases from V and 2 bases from J, with 10 bases between. The germline gives CDR1 SGDLS, CDR2 YYNGEE. This CDR3 contains 14 residues. CDR3 sequence (DNA): TGTGCCAGCAGCGTCGAGGGTGTGCAAGAGACCCAGTACTTC. Amino acids: CASSVEGVQETQYF.

The V call is TRBV5-1, the J call TRBJ2-1; tentatively, D is TRBD1 (5 bases). Germline assignment: CDR1 SGHRS and CDR2 YFSETQ. The CDR3 is made up of 12 amino acids. V lost 0 bases and J 7 bases, leaving 5 bases between the germline ends. The DNA for the CDR3 is TGCGCCAGCAGCTTGGAGGGGAATGAGCAGTTCTTC. Translation gives CASSLEGNEQFF. Drawing the rest from reference TRBV5-1 and TRBJ2-1, the complete variable domain is KAGVTQTPRYLIKTRGQQVTLSCSPISGHRSVSWYQQTPGQGLQFLFEYFSETQRNKGNFPGRFSGRQFSNSRSEMNVSTLELGDSALYLCASSLEGNEQFFGPGTRLTVL.

This clone was counted a single time. The chain combines TRBV18 with TRBJ1-2; TRBD1 might be the D (5 bases). Trimming removed 0 bases from V and 4 bases from J, with 9 bases in between. CDR1 and CDR2 from the germline V gene are KGHSH and LQKENI. The CDR3 is 14 residues long. The DNA of the CDR3 is TGTGCCAGCTCACCACCAGACAGCCTCTATGGCTACACCTTC. It codes for CASSPPDSLYGYTF.

V gene TRBV11-2 combines with J gene TRBJ2-7; D perhaps matches TRBD2 (7 bases). The V and J ends lost 7 bases and 0 bases respectively, with 13 bases between them. CDR3 length: 14 amino acids. The V gene's germline CDR1 is SGHAT and CDR2 FQNNGV. DNA of the CDR3: TGTGCCAGCAACTCCGGGGGGCCCTCCTACGAGCAGTACTTC. Protein sequence: CASNSGGPSYEQYF. The variable domain in full, with the rest retrieved from reference TRBV11-2 and TRBJ2-7, is EAGVAQSPRYKIIEKRQSVAFWCNPISGHATLYWYQQILGQGPKLLIQFQNNGVVDDSQLPKDRFSAERLKGVDSTLKIQPAKLEDSAVYLCASNSGGPSYEQYFGPGTRLTVT.

The gene calls are TRBV5-4 and TRBJ2-2; possibly TRBD1 for D (6 bases). The V end lost 4 bases, the J end lost 3 bases, and 13 bases lay between the germline ends. Germline-derived CDR1 and CDR2 are SGHNT and YYREEE (reference sequence). CDR3 length equals 15 residues. CDR3 bases: TGTGCCAGCAGCGCCACACAGGGTTACACCGGGGAGCTGTTTTTT. Translation: CASSATQGYTGELFF.

The chain joins TRBV5-1 to TRBJ1-4, with D tentatively TRBD1 (6 bases). Germline-derived CDR1 and CDR2 are SGHRS and YFSETQ. The CDR3 covers 15 residues. V was cut by 4 bases and J by 0 bases, with 10 bases left in between. The CDR3 loop is CASSTGTPTNEKLFF. CDR3 nucleotide sequence: TGCGCCAGCAGCACTGGGACACCAACTAATGAAAAACTGTTTTTT.

V and J are TRBV7-3 and TRBJ2-2; 9 nucleotides line up with TRBD2. This CDR3 has 17 amino acids. Unmatched junction bases numbered 7, after V lost 5 bases and J lost 0 bases. CDR1 and CDR2 from the germline V gene are SGHTA and FQGTGA. This CDR3 reads CASSQAGTSPNTGELFF. In DNA form, the CDR3 reads TGTGCCAGCAGCCAGGCCGGGACTAGCCCGAACACCGGGGAGCTGTTTTTT.

This clone appeared a single time. The V gene is TRBV9, the J gene TRBJ1-6, with D hard to call. CDR3 length equals 13 residues. Germline CDR1 SGDLS, CDR2 YYNGEE. Trimming shortened V by 3 bases and J by 8 bases, and 9 bases separated the two germline ends. The DNA of the CDR3 is TGTGCCAGCAGCGGGACCGGGGATTCACCCCTCCACTTT. As protein: CASSGTGDSPLHF.

The CDR3 sequence is CASSVEGHGQPQHF. The CDR3 DNA reads as TGTGCCAGCAGCGTAGAGGGACATGGGCAGCCCCAGCATTTT. J is TRBJ1-5 and V is TRBV9, with a weak D call TRBD1 (6 bases). V was clipped by 0 bases and J by 7 bases, with 11 bases between them. Germline V lookup: CDR1 SGDLS, CDR2 YYNGEE. The CDR3 has 14 amino acids.

The chain recombines TRBV18 with TRBJ2-7; 8 bases agree with TRBD1. The trim removed 5 bases at V and 4 bases at J, leaving 4 bases unmatched. The CDR3 length is 13 residues. CDR1 and CDR2 (germline): KGHSH, LQKENI. The CDR3 here is CASSGGQAYEQYF. CDR3 bases: TGTGCCAGCTCAGGGGGACAGGCATACGAGCAGTACTTC.

The V and J genes are TRBV5-1 and TRBJ2-6; 8 positions match TRBD2. CDR1 and CDR2 (germline): SGHRS, YFSETQ. The CDR3 loop spans 17 amino acids. Trimming cost V 6 bases and J 4 bases; bases outside gene matches: 12. The CDR3 DNA is TGCGCCAGCACCCACCCCGGGAGGGGTATAGGGGCCAACGTCCTGACTTTC. The encoded protein is CASTHPGRGIGANVLTF.

This sequence joins TRBV11-3 and TRBJ1-2, with D possibly TRBD1 on 5 matching bases. V was trimmed by 4 bases and J by 4 bases, leaving 10 bases between them. This CDR3 has 13 residues. Germline-derived CDR1 and CDR2 are SGHNT and YENEEA. The CDR3 here is CASSWPGGYGYTF. The CDR3 DNA sequence: TGTGCCAGCAGCTGGCCGGGGGGCTATGGCTACACCTTC. Variable domain in full (rest from reference TRBV11-3 and TRBJ1-2): EAGVVQSPRYKIIEKKQPVAFWCNPISGHNTLYWYLQNLGQGPELLIRYENEEAVDDSQLPKDRFSAERLKGVDSTLKIQPAELGDSAVYLCASSWPGGYGYTFGSGTRLTVV.

The chain links TRBV19 to TRBJ1-5; D call uncertain. This CDR3 region has 13 residues. Germline V gene data show CDR1 as LNHDA and CDR2 as SQIVND (reference sequence). V was clipped by 5 bases and J by 3 bases, with 8 bases between them. CDR3 amino acids: CASSQSVNQPQHF. CDR3 nucleotide sequence: TGTGCCAGTAGTCAGTCAGTCAATCAGCCCCAGCATTTT.

The chain recombines TRBV10-3 with TRBJ2-3; 8 bases line up with TRBD2. Germline lookup yields CDR1 ENHRY and CDR2 SYGVKD. The CDR3 totals 15 residues. Trimming at V came to 6 bases and at J to 2 bases, leaving 7 bases not matched to a gene. Written as DNA, the CDR3 is TGTGCCATCAGAGAGAGCGGGGGCCACACAGATACGCAGTATTTT. Its translation: CAIRESGGHTDTQYF.

CDR3 region: CASSPEGVGSEAFF. As DNA, the CDR3 is TGTGCCAGCAGCCCTGAGGGGGTGGGTTCTGAAGCTTTCTTT. The chain recombines TRBV7-6 with TRBJ1-1, with D perhaps TRBD1 (6 bases). Germline CDR1 SGHVS, CDR2 FNYEAQ. This CDR3 is 14 amino acids long. Trimming pared 5 bases from V and 6 bases from J, leaving 16 bases between.

The chain's CDR3 is CAEETQYF. In DNA form, the CDR3 reads TGTGCGGAGGAGACCCAGTACTTC. This chain joins TRBV2 and TRBJ2-5; unclear D gene. Germline CDR1 SNHLY, CDR2 FYNNEI. The CDR3 has 8 amino acids. Full variable domain (outside the CDR3, taken from reference TRBV2 and TRBJ2-5): EPEVTQTPSHQVTQMGQEVILRCVPISNHLYFYWYRQILGQKVEFLVSFYNNEISEKSEIFDDQFSVERPDGSNFTLKIRSTKLEDSAMYFCAEETQYFGPGTRLLVL.

The rearrangement joins TRBV30 to TRBJ2-5; D ambiguous. The CDR3 loop spans 13 amino acids. Trimming pared 2 bases from V and 5 bases from J, leaving 12 bases between. Germline CDR1 GTSNPN, CDR2 SVGIG (reference sequence). The CDR3 nucleotides read TGTGCCTGGAGTATTGAGGATGGGGAGACCCAGTACTTC. Amino acid sequence: CAWSIEDGETQYF.

The rearrangement uses TRBV30 and TRBJ2-7; maybe TRBD2 (5 bases). Germline V gives CDR1 GTSNPN, CDR2 SVGIG (reference sequence). V was trimmed by 5 bases and J by 6 bases, leaving 17 bases between them. The CDR3 runs 13 residues. CDR3 nucleotide sequence: TGTGCCTGGCAAGCGGAGCGGCGACGCGAGCAGTACTTC. Its translation is CAWQAERRREQYF.

This clone was observed a handful of times. V is TRBV7-8 and J is TRBJ2-7; no firm D call. The CDR3 is 14 residues long. The V end was cut by 0 bases, the J end by 0 bases, with 6 bases between. Germline V gene sequence: CDR1 SGHVS, CDR2 FQNEAQ. The CDR3 region has the DNA TGTGCCAGCAGCTTAGCCATAGCCTCCTACGAGCAGTACTTC. This gives the protein CASSLAIASYEQYF.

This chain connects TRBV5-1 to TRBJ2-7; TRBD2 matches at 7 bases. The J segment lost 0 bases and the V segment lost 0 bases, leaving 3 bases of the junction unmatched. There are 15 residues in the CDR3. The germline gives CDR1 SGHRS, CDR2 YFSETQ. The CDR3 nucleotides read TGCGCCAGCAGCTTGGCCTGGGGGGGCTCCTACGAGCAGTACTTC. As protein: CASSLAWGGSYEQYF.